Listed below are T cell receptor beta chains from one sample, sequenced in a study of human T cells and chemical hapten exposure. Each CDR3 protein gets one entry after TCRdb re-called the RACE reads with MiXCR. The data contain just over 90,000 distinct CDR3 sequences, just under 9% of them singletons. Sequencing was performed on whole blood. All receptors derive from a female donor in good health. Some clones in this sample may be carry-over from other donors' samples. Each CDR3 is given without its conserved first and last residue. The order of the fields is CDR3 length, V gene, CDR3 protein.

CDR3 length: 15; V gene: TRBV9; CDR3 protein: ASSVGTPGKFTDTQY
CDR3 length: 13; V gene: TRBV12-3/TRBV12-4; CDR3 protein: ASREDKTTNEKLF
CDR3 length: 13; V gene: TRBV20-1; CDR3 protein: SARDRPPMNTEAF
CDR3 length: 12; V gene: TRBV11-1; CDR3 protein: ASSRDRGLDTQY
CDR3 length: 11; V gene: TRBV2; CDR3 protein: ASTDSGTYEQY
CDR3 length: 15; V gene: TRBV6-2/TRBV6-3; CDR3 protein: ASSMQGVRKGNQPQH
CDR3 length: 12; V gene: TRBV18; CDR3 protein: ASSPLIEANTQY
CDR3 length: 12; V gene: TRBV28; CDR3 protein: ASSLVSSYNEQF
CDR3 length: 18; V gene: TRBV21-1; CDR3 protein: ASSKRRSPGLAGPTYTQY
CDR3 length: 11; V gene: TRBV6-1; CDR3 protein: ASSEWRGDTQY
CDR3 length: 16; V gene: TRBV30; CDR3 protein: AWSPRTLAGGNTGELF
CDR3 length: 13; V gene: TRBV6-2/TRBV6-3; CDR3 protein: ASSYVAGVVNEQF
CDR3 length: 12; V gene: TRBV7-8; CDR3 protein: ASSFNRDSYGYT
CDR3 length: 13; V gene: TRBV15; CDR3 protein: ATSREDLGGDGYT
CDR3 length: 10; V gene: TRBV3-1; CDR3 protein: ASSQVSEEQF
CDR3 length: 12; V gene: TRBV24-1; CDR3 protein: ATSAERPTDTQY
CDR3 length: 13; V gene: TRBV2; CDR3 protein: ASPDRDRDPDTQY
CDR3 length: 10; V gene: TRBV7-9; CDR3 protein: ASGDRITEAF
CDR3 length: 18; V gene: TRBV14; CDR3 protein: ASSQAGGTSGRAGLDTQY
CDR3 length: 12; V gene: TRBV5-1; CDR3 protein: ASSGGQGRETQY
CDR3 length: 13; V gene: TRBV5-1; CDR3 protein: ASSLERAAKNIQY
CDR3 length: 11; V gene: TRBV5-1; CDR3 protein: ASTSTPDNEQF
CDR3 length: 14; V gene: TRBV4-2; CDR3 protein: ASSQDQASASYEQY
CDR3 length: 14; V gene: TRBV6-5; CDR3 protein: ASSYSYTGAGQPQH
CDR3 length: 13; V gene: TRBV27; CDR3 protein: ASDRDSVRGTEAF
CDR3 length: 10; V gene: TRBV7-8; CDR3 protein: ASSWTEDTQY
CDR3 length: 11; V gene: TRBV29-1; CDR3 protein: SVVVSGANVLT
CDR3 length: 16; V gene: TRBV4-3; CDR3 protein: ASSHRLTSGYIYNEQF
CDR3 length: 12; V gene: TRBV2; CDR3 protein: ASSDWARQETQY
CDR3 length: 14; V gene: TRBV5-1; CDR3 protein: ASSPVDSGTSYEQY
CDR3 length: 11; V gene: TRBV6-2/TRBV6-3; CDR3 protein: ASSPSGNYEQY
CDR3 length: 14; V gene: TRBV6-2/TRBV6-3; CDR3 protein: ASRPLDRATSYEQY
CDR3 length: 13; V gene: TRBV6-5; CDR3 protein: ASRLEGVTSHEQY
CDR3 length: 13; V gene: TRBV20-1; CDR3 protein: SASTPGTNPYEQY
CDR3 length: 12; V gene: TRBV6-4; CDR3 protein: ASSDSGQSNEQF
CDR3 length: 10; V gene: TRBV12-3/TRBV12-4; CDR3 protein: ASSFSPNEQF
CDR3 length: 13; V gene: TRBV24-1; CDR3 protein: ATSDHDTDTGELF
CDR3 length: 12; V gene: TRBV5-1; CDR3 protein: ASSLGSQEDTQY
CDR3 length: 15; V gene: TRBV4-2; CDR3 protein: ASSQGPGLLDTDTQY
CDR3 length: 12; V gene: TRBV2; CDR3 protein: ASSPTLLADTQY